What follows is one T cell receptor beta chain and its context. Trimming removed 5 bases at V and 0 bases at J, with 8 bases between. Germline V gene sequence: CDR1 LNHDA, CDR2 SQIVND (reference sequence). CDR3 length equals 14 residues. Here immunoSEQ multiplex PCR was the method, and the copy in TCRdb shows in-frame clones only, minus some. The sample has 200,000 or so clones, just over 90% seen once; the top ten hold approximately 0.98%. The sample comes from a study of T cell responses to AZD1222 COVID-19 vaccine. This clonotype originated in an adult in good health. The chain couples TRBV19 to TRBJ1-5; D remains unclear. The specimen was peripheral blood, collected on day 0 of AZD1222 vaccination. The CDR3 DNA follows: TGTGCCAGTAGTGTTAGAGATAGCAATCAGCCCCAGCATTTT. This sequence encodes CASSVRDSNQPQHF.